These 15 T cell receptor beta chains share one sample of origin, sequenced in a study of blood T cell repertoires in COVID-19. TCRdb's copy holds only in-frame clones and misses some; the assay was immunoSEQ multiplex PCR. The sample records some 16,000 clones, around 85% being singletons. Sequencing used peripheral blood. The receptor set was obtained from a man between 65 and 80 years old in a cohort sampled during active COVID-19.

V usage is TRBV10-3 and J usage is TRBJ2-1; TRBD1 matches 7 bases. Germline lookup yields CDR1 ENHRY and CDR2 SYGVKD. CDR3 length: 14 amino acids. V lost 6 bases to trimming and J lost 5 bases; unmatched junction nucleotides: 7. The CDR3 sequence: CAISDRTGNNEQFF. The CDR3 DNA is TGTGCCATCAGCGACCGGACAGGTAACAATGAGCAGTTCTTC.

This chain joins TRBV11-2 and TRBJ1-1; TRBD1 matches 7 bases. Trimming took 8 bases from V and 0 from J; bases not matched to a gene: 9. Germline lookup yields CDR1 SGHAT and CDR2 FQNNGV. CDR3 size: 15 residues. CDR3 in amino acids: CASALGTVMNTEAFF. In DNA, the CDR3 is TGTGCCAGCGCCCTAGGGACAGTCATGAACACTGAAGCTTTCTTT.

This clone was counted a single time. The V and J genes are TRBV5-5 and TRBJ1-5; D call uncertain. V lost 0 bases and J lost 1, with 5 bases in between. CDR3 length: 14 amino acids. CDR1 and CDR2 (germline): SGHKS, YYEKEE (reference sequence). CDR3 DNA sequence: TGTGCCAGCAGCTTGGCCGTAAGCAATCAGCCCCAGCATTTT. Translated: CASSLAVSNQPQHF. Full variable domain (outside the CDR3, taken from reference TRBV5-5 and TRBJ1-5): DAGVTQSPTHLIKTRGQQVTLRCSPISGHKSVSWYQQVLGQGPQFIFQYYEKEERGRGNFPDRFSARQFPNYSSELNVNALLLGDSALYLCASSLAVSNQPQHFGDGTRLSIL.

This sequence joins TRBV14 and TRBJ2-7; TRBD1 matches at 10 bases. The CDR3 length is 15 residues. Germline V gene lookup returns CDR1 SGHDN and CDR2 FVKESK. V was clipped by 3 bases and J by 2 bases; unmatched bases: 4. The CDR3 protein is CASSHDRGRAYEQYF. As DNA, the CDR3 is TGTGCCAGCAGCCATGACAGGGGGCGGGCCTACGAGCAGTACTTC.

This sequence joins TRBV21-1 and TRBJ1-2; the D segment call TRBD1 is taken from the table without a DNA check. TRBV21-1 is annotated as a pseudogene. This CDR3 has 21 residues. The CDR3 region has the DNA TGTGCCAGCAGCAACTCCGGGACAGGGGTTACAATCGACAACCCTAACTATGGCTACACCTTC. This sequence encodes CASSNSGTGVTIDNPNYGYTF.

This chain uses TRBV6-4 with TRBJ2-3; 8 bases map to TRBD2. After removal of 2 bases from V and 0 bases from J, the junction contained 7 bases not matched to a gene. The germline V gene encodes CDR1 MRHNA and CDR2 SNTAGT. This CDR3 comprises 17 residues. DNA of the CDR3: TGTGCCAGCAGTGACGGGGGTAGCGGGGATAGCACAGATACGCAGTATTTT. Its translation: CASSDGGSGDSTDTQYF.

The rearrangement uses TRBV4-2 and TRBJ2-7, with D possibly TRBD1 on 5 matching bases. Trimming cost V 1 base and J 2 bases, with 12 bases left between them. This CDR3 is built from 15 residues. The germline V gene has CDR1 LGHNA and CDR2 YNFKEQ. CDR3 residues: CASSQVGLEAYEQYF. The CDR3 region has the DNA TGTGCCAGCAGCCAAGTGGGGCTCGAAGCCTACGAGCAGTACTTC.

Only one count was recorded for this clone. V gene TRBV3-1 (or the pseudogene TRBV3-2) combines with J gene TRBJ2-6; D is undetermined. The CDR3 consists of 15 residues. Germline-derived CDR1 and CDR2 are LGHDT and YNNKEL (reference sequence). V dropped 1 base and J dropped 2 bases, with 6 bases sitting between them. CDR3 nucleotides: TGTGCCAGCAGCCAAGTGCCAGCTGGGGCCAACGTCCTGACTTTC. Its protein is CASSQVPAGANVLTF.

The chain's CDR3 is CAISESNKGQGTYNEQFF. The CDR3 region has the DNA TGTGCCATCAGTGAGTCGAATAAGGGACAGGGGACATACAATGAGCAGTTCTTC. This chain uses TRBV10-3 with TRBJ2-1; 10 positions agree with TRBD1. Germline V gene sequence: CDR1 ENHRY, CDR2 SYGVKD. The length of the CDR3 is 18 residues. Losses at the gene ends were 0 bases for V and 4 bases for J; bases not matched to a gene: 9.

The chain combines TRBV6-1 with TRBJ1-2; D is perhaps TRBD1 (5 bases). This CDR3 has 14 residues. Trimming shortened V by 3 bases and J by 3 bases, and 11 bases separated the two germline ends. Germline CDR1 is MNHNS and CDR2 is SASEGT. CDR3 nucleotides: TGTGCCAGCAGTGAGGCCAGGGAAGACTATGGCTACACCTTC. It is translated as CASSEAREDYGYTF.

The rearrangement links TRBV4-1 to TRBJ2-1; 15 nucleotides align to TRBD2. The CDR3 runs 18 residues. The junction had 7 bases not matched to a gene; V was cut back by 4 bases and J by 3 bases. Looked up from germline, CDR1 is MGHRA and CDR2 is YSYEKL. The CDR3 is CASSRGLAGGRNYNEQFF. In DNA form, the CDR3 reads TGCGCCAGCAGCCGAGGACTAGCGGGAGGGCGGAACTACAATGAGCAGTTCTTC.

The chain is built from TRBV2 and TRBJ2-7, with D tentatively TRBD2 (6 bases). CDR3 length: 15 amino acids. V was pared by 2 bases and J by 0 bases, with 11 bases between. The germline V gene encodes CDR1 SNHLY and CDR2 FYNNEI. The CDR3 bases are TGTGCCAGCAGTGAATGGGGCGGGACCTCCTACGAGCAGTACTTC. Translating it yields CASSEWGGTSYEQYF.

Concerning this clone: The same CDR3 also results from other DNA sequences found in this sample. J is TRBJ1-1 and V is TRBV18, with no clear D. V was pared by 3 bases and J by 3 bases, with 11 bases between. This CDR3 is built from 14 residues. Germline V CDR1 and CDR2: KGHSH, LQKENI. In DNA, the CDR3 is TGTGCCAGCTCACCCCCTTGGAGGGACACTGAAGCTTTCTTT. Residues: CASSPPWRDTEAFF.

V gene TRBV7-2 combines with J gene TRBJ2-3; 7 bases are a match to TRBD1. Trimming removed 1 base from V and 7 bases from J; junction bases left unmatched: 17. Germline CDR1 and CDR2: SGHTA and FQGNSA. The CDR3 has 18 residues. The CDR3 nucleotides are TGTGCCAGCAGCTTAGGCTCAGGGGGAGATTACTCCACTTATACGCAGTATTTT. Protein: CASSLGSGGDYSTYTQYF. Combining the CDR3 with reference TRBV7-2 and TRBJ2-3 gives the whole variable domain GAGVSQSPSNKVTEKGKDVELRCDPISGHTALYWYRQSLGQGLEFLIYFQGNSAPDKSGLPSDRFSAERTGGSVSTLTIQRTQQEDSAVYLCASSLGSGGDYSTYTQYFGPGTRLTVL.

The V gene is TRBV2, the J gene TRBJ2-7; maybe TRBD1 (7 bases). This CDR3 is built from 13 residues. Germline-derived CDR1 and CDR2 are SNHLY and FYNNEI. With 8 bases removed from V and 2 bases from J, the gap between germline ends came to 13 bases. Here the CDR3 DNA reads TGTGCCAGCGGGGGGACAGCGCCCTACGAGCAGTACTTC. Protein sequence: CASGGTAPYEQYF. The complete variable domain, with remaining parts taken from reference TRBV2 and TRBJ2-7, reads EPEVTQTPSHQVTQMGQEVILRCVPISNHLYFYWYRQILGQKVEFLVSFYNNEISEKSEIFDDQFSVERPDGSNFTLKIRSTKLEDSAMYFCASGGTAPYEQYFGPGTRLTVT.